These T cell receptor beta chains were read from a single sample in a study of blood T cell repertoires in COVID-19. Sequenced by immunoSEQ multiplex PCR; TCRdb stores in-frame clones only, minus some. The sample holds tens of thousands of clones, 70% to 90% seen once. Sequencing input: peripheral blood. These receptors were obtained from a human donor in a cohort sampled during active COVID-19. Both conserved end residues are part of each CDR3. Fields, in order: V gene, clone size, CDR3 protein. Part of the rows lack a size; the others show once, few, many or a class for expanded clones.

v_gene: TRBV7-2; abundance: NA; CDR3aa: CASSLGGGSGGGYF
v_gene: TRBV9; abundance: NA; CDR3aa: CASSPMWRGGYEQYF
v_gene: TRBV7-2; abundance: NA; CDR3aa: CASSFLMRQGQEKLFF
v_gene: TRBV10-3; abundance: once; CDR3aa: CAISDTGGAYEQYF
v_gene: TRBV25-1; abundance: NA; CDR3aa: CASSPGQGNYGYTF
v_gene: TRBV18; abundance: NA; CDR3aa: CASSPPGTGGSGNTIYF
v_gene: TRBV5-1; abundance: few; CDR3aa: CASSAGFSSTDTQYF
v_gene: TRBV4-2; abundance: NA; CDR3aa: CASSQPRVRNEQFF
v_gene: TRBV19; abundance: NA; CDR3aa: CASSGWYSSGNTIYF
v_gene: TRBV6-5; abundance: NA; CDR3aa: CATSRVVGARSPLHF
v_gene: TRBV2; abundance: NA; CDR3aa: CASRAGSGANEQFF
v_gene: TRBV2; abundance: NA; CDR3aa: CASRLDQGAEDYGYTF
v_gene: TRBV19; abundance: NA; CDR3aa: CASSISGFEGTEAFF
v_gene: TRBV9; abundance: NA; CDR3aa: CASSVVSRVPNTGELFF
v_gene: TRBV5-1; abundance: NA; CDR3aa: CASSFSEGTGWAEAFF
v_gene: TRBV9; abundance: NA; CDR3aa: CASSVALNTEAFF
v_gene: TRBV10-3; abundance: NA; CDR3aa: CAIAGLAGRYEQYF
v_gene: TRBV28; abundance: NA; CDR3aa: CASSLYGRNTEAFF
v_gene: TRBV4-1; abundance: NA; CDR3aa: CASSHLPGQGYEQYF
v_gene: TRBV11-2; abundance: NA; CDR3aa: CASSVRDSFGYTF
v_gene: TRBV14; abundance: NA; CDR3aa: CASSQDLGAGEKLFF
v_gene: TRBV15; abundance: NA; CDR3aa: CATSRDRDRSGYTF
v_gene: TRBV4-1; abundance: NA; CDR3aa: CASSLQGLGDTQYF
v_gene: TRBV15; abundance: NA; CDR3aa: CATSINTGADTQYF
v_gene: TRBV5-6; abundance: NA; CDR3aa: CASSIRLAGRTDTQYF
v_gene: TRBV19; abundance: NA; CDR3aa: CASSRRQGWADTQYF
v_gene: TRBV29-1; abundance: NA; CDR3aa: CSVEKVWRETQYF
v_gene: TRBV19; abundance: NA; CDR3aa: CASSMANSGYYGYTF
v_gene: TRBV5-1; abundance: NA; CDR3aa: CASRTLGQGDEKLFF
v_gene: TRBV27; abundance: NA; CDR3aa: CAASRGSSLETQYF
v_gene: TRBV30; abundance: NA; CDR3aa: CAWSVGAGMNEQFF
v_gene: TRBV7-9; abundance: NA; CDR3aa: CASSRTGGQRDTEAFF